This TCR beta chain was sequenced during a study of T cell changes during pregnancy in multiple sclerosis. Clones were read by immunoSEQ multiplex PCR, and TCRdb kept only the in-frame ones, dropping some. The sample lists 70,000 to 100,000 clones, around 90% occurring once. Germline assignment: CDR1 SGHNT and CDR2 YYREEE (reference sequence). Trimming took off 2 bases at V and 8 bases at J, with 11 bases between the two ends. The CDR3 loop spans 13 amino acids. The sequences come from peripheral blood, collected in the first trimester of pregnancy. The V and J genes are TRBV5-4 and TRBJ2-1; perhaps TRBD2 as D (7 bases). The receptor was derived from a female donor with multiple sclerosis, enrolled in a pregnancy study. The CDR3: CASSLGGGDEQFF. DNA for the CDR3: TGTGCCAGCAGCTTAGGCGGGGGCGATGAGCAGTTCTTC.